The present entry profiles one TCR beta chain with its context. This clonotype showed up many times. Its binding antigen is unknown. Base-call qualities are not available, and no considerably larger clone is one nucleotide away. A patient counted as having stable Graves' hyperthyroidism if no progression to ophthalmopathy occurred over 18 months of follow-up. The hyperthyroidism patients were between 18 and 65 years old and newly diagnosed, with a disease duration of less than 2 months. Patients with uncontrolled infections, other autoimmune diseases, pregnancy or lactation were excluded. Diagnoses relied on clinical symptoms, serum thyroxine and TRAb, thyroid ultrasound and orbital computed tomography. Ficoll-Paque density gradient centrifugation was used to isolate PBMCs from 10 ml of fresh peripheral blood. Total RNA was extracted using Trizol reagent, and RNA quality was assessed on an Agilent 2100 Bioanalyzer.

This specimen belongs to a study of T cells in Graves' hyperthyroidism and ophthalmopathy (dated by TCRdb to between 2019 and 2020). Turning to the overall study: Peripheral blood was sampled at the time of initial diagnosis, prior to any treatment. A discovery cohort of about 96 patients, 43 with Graves' ophthalmopathy and fewer than 65 with stable Graves' hyperthyroidism, was used to find distinguishing TCR V-J signatures. Prospective prediction of ophthalmopathy was tested in an independent validation cohort consisting of roughly 19 hyperthyroidism patients and around 17 patients who later progressed to ophthalmopathy. For training and testing, the 80 to 100 patients in the discovery cohort were randomly divided in a 7:3 ratio. In addition, the study compared T-cell repertoires in thyroid tissue and in blood from roughly six Graves' hyperthyroidism patients. After blood sampling, hyperthyroidism patients were treated with methimazole at a starting dose of 30 mg daily, and ophthalmopathy patients were treated with high-dose intravenous methylprednisolone. According to the paper, TCR Vbeta CDR3 sequencing was carried out on about 140 peripheral blood samples, which came from fewer than 50 ophthalmopathy, 75 or so hyperthyroidism and about 17 progressor patients. Broad study findings and their caveats: In validation, the model predicted progression to ophthalmopathy with approximately 71% sensitivity and approximately 72% specificity, a median of about 6.7 months before onset. A model built on a 13 V-J signature distinguished ophthalmopathy from stable hyperthyroidism, reaching around 88% sensitivity and 81.08% specificity in cross-validation and 80%/75% in testing. Sample size was not statistically predetermined, and investigators were not blinded to group allocation. Most expanded thyroid clonotypes (frequency above 0.001) were also detected in blood, suggesting blood repertoires may reflect thyroid immune responses.

The TCR beta CDR3 regions were amplified from RNA transcripts. For the first round of RT-PCR on the TCR CDR3, the HTBI primer set was used together with the Qiagen OneStep RT-PCR kit. The libraries were constructed in a second round of multiplex PCR and then size-selected and purified. Paired-end sequencing of the libraries was performed with 100 bp reads on an Illumina HiSeq2000. Per the source publication's procedure: SOAPnuke was used to process the raw data, throwing out any read that contained adapters or uncalled bases, had a mean Phred below 15, or lacked an exact constant-primer or identifier match. COPE v1.2.5 was used to merge high-quality paired reads, and clonotypes were defined as unique nucleotide sequences. Clonotypes were aligned to IMGT TRBV, TRBD and TRBJ reference segments using MiTCR v1.1. Only V-J combinations with frequency above 0.0001, covering 98% to 99.2% of repertoires, were analysed. A TCS score was defined as the ratio of F50 (clonal expansion) to E x V (chaos), with BLOSUM62-based TCRdist applied between CDR3 peptides within each V-J. Welch's t-statistics and random forest reduced roughly 500 V-J features to roughly 13, which were used in a naive Bayes classifier (R e1071). Through fastp at Q25 and MiXCR, TCRdb rebuilt clones from the public reads, retaining in-frame beta chains. Rows merge per CDR3 protein into single entries with the most common DNA and genes. The V and J calls come from TCRdb's annotation, not from the publication. In this sample the table shows a few hundred thousand distinct CDR3 sequences, 12% to 15% of which occur a single time. The ten largest clones take up about 15% of the sample.

In the germline V gene, CDR1 corresponds to SGHAT and CDR2 to FQNNGV. V and J are truncated by 4 bases and 0 bases respectively, leaving an intervening sequence of 22 bases. From the cysteine up to the phenylalanine, the CDR3 has a length of 18 residues. Only the CDR3 region is kept as DNA, spanning 54 bases read in frame from base 1. The source of this sequence is a woman in her 40s with Graves' hyperthyroidism. Sequencing input: blood. Recombination joined TRBV11-2 with TRBJ2-7; the D region possibly corresponds to TRBD1 (6 bases align). The nucleotide sequence reads as follows: TGTGCCAGCAGCTCCCTAGCATTTAAGGGACACAGCTCCTACGAGCAGTACTTC. Protein translation: CASSSLAFKGHSSYEQYF. The CDR3 plus the reference TRBV11-2 and TRBJ2-7 genes for the other parts give the full variable domain: EAGVAQSPRYKIIEKRQSVAFWCNPISGHATLYWYQQILGQGPKLLIQFQNNGVVDDSQLPKDRFSAERLKGVDSTLKIQPAKLEDSAVYLCASSSLAFKGHSSYEQYFGPGTRLTVT.